One sample yielded the 20 T cell receptor beta chains listed below, sequenced in a study of identical twins. One entry per CDR3 protein, called by TCRdb with MiXCR from the 5' RACE reads. The sample yields some 1,600,000 distinct CDR3 sequences, about 30% seen once. Specimen: cord blood. These receptor sequences come from a newborn girl in good health.

The V gene is TRBV2, the J gene TRBJ2-6, with 9 bases lining up with TRBD1. The CDR3 runs 16 residues. The J segment lost 0 bases and the V segment lost 11 bases, leaving 8 bases of the junction unmatched. CDR1 is SNHLY and CDR2 is FYNNEI in the germline V gene. The CDR3 reads CAGGTGTNSGANVLTF. In DNA form, the CDR3 reads TGTGCCGGAGGGACAGGGACCAACTCTGGGGCCAACGTCCTGACTTTC.

This clonotype was recorded a few times. The chain uses TRBV15 and TRBJ1-1; tentatively, D is TRBD1 (6 bases). The CDR3 extends over 15 amino acids. Germline CDR1 reads LNHNV; CDR2 reads YYDKDF (reference sequence). V was cut by 0 bases and J by 5 bases, with 13 bases left in between. Written as DNA, the CDR3 is TGTGCCACCAGCAGAGATCGAAAGGGGGGGACTGAAGCTTTCTTT. Translated: CATSRDRKGGTEAFF.

The rearrangement joins TRBV27 to TRBJ2-1; 9 nucleotides line up with TRBD1. The CDR3 extends over 14 amino acids. Germline CDR1 is MNHEY and CDR2 is SMNVEV (reference sequence). V dropped 4 bases and J dropped 12; count of bases not matched to a gene: 10. For the CDR3, the DNA is TGTGCCAGCAGTTCCGGGACAGGGCGAGGTGGGCAGTTCTTC. Protein sequence: CASSSGTGRGGQFF.

With respect to this clonotype: A read error is possible here, since a much larger clone lies one base away. This chain joins TRBV4-1 and TRBJ2-7; D ambiguous. Per the germline V gene, CDR1 is MGHRA and CDR2 is YSYEKL. The CDR3 spans 14 residues. Here the CDR3 reads CASSHRVSSYVQYF. The CDR3 bases are TGCGCCAGCAGCCATAGGGTTAGCTCCTACGTGCAGTACTTC.

J is TRBJ1-5 and V is TRBV11-2, with no clear D. The CDR3 covers 16 residues. V lost 1 base and J lost 1, with 11 bases in between. The germline V gene has CDR1 SGHAT and CDR2 FQNNGV. The CDR3: CASSLVLRRSNQPQHF. DNA for the CDR3: TGTGCCAGCAGCTTAGTTCTACGGCGGAGCAATCAGCCCCAGCATTTT.

The chain is built from TRBV29-1 and TRBJ1-1, with 7 bases identical to TRBD1. Trimming at V came to 7 bases and at J to 1 base, leaving 12 bases not matched to a gene. The CDR3 is 15 amino acids. Germline lookup yields CDR1 SQVTM and CDR2 ANQGSEA. In nucleotides, the CDR3 is TGCAGCGGGGGAGACAGGGTAAAGAAGAACACTGAAGCTTTCTTT. Residues: CSGGDRVKKNTEAFF.

This clonotype was counted between two and nine times. The chain recombines TRBV12-3 or TRBV12-4 with TRBJ2-7; 7 bases are a match to TRBD1. This CDR3 is 14 amino acids long. V dropped 6 bases and J dropped 2; count of bases not matched to a gene: 7. The CDR3: CASRPQGSAYEQYF. The DNA of the CDR3 is TGTGCCAGCAGACCACAGGGGAGTGCCTACGAGCAGTACTTC.

J is TRBJ2-7 and V is TRBV13; 10 nucleotides line up with TRBD1. CDR1 is PRHDT and CDR2 is FYEKMQ in the germline V gene (reference sequence). The CDR3 length is 15 residues. Germline trimming cut 3 bases from V and 5 bases from J; bases unmatched to any gene: 7. The CDR3 loop reads CASSFPGQGNDEQYF. In nucleotides, the CDR3 is TGTGCCAGCAGCTTCCCGGGACAGGGGAACGACGAGCAGTACTTC.

The rearrangement links TRBV20-1 to TRBJ2-7; weak D call: TRBD2 (5 bases). CDR1 is DFQATT, CDR2 SNEGSKA, per germline (reference sequence). This CDR3 is built from 14 residues. V gave up 1 base and J gave up 4 bases, with 14 bases separating them. CDR3 coding DNA: TGCAGTGCTAGAGGTGAGGGCCTGGGGTACGAGCAGTACTTC. It yields the protein CSARGEGLGYEQYF.

J is TRBJ1-6 and V is TRBV6-1; TRBD1 matches at 7 bases. CDR3 length: 15 amino acids. Per the germline V gene, CDR1 is MNHNS and CDR2 is SASEGT. Losses at the gene ends were 2 bases for V and 7 bases for J; bases not matched to a gene: 5. The CDR3 DNA follows: TGTGCCAGCAGTGAATATGACAGGGTAAATTCACCCCTCCACTTT. Amino acids: CASSEYDRVNSPLHF.

The V gene is TRBV6-2 or TRBV6-3, the J gene TRBJ2-1; TRBD2 matches at 7 bases. Trimming took 7 bases from V and 2 from J; bases not matched to a gene: 8. CDR3 length equals 15 residues. Germline-derived CDR1 and CDR2 are MNHEY and SVGEGT. The CDR3 DNA sequence: TGTGCCAGCAATTTTGGCGGGGGAACCTACAATGAGCAGTTCTTC. Its protein product is CASNFGGGTYNEQFF.

With regard to this clonotype: A much larger clone sits a single nucleotide away, making a read error possible. A read error is likely, as this CDR3 ends without the conserved phenylalanine or tryptophan. In DNA form, the CDR3 reads TGTGCCATCAGTGAGTCCACTAGCGGGAGTTCCTACGAGCAGTACCTC. Translation: CAISESTSGSSYEQYL. This chain connects TRBV10-3 to TRBJ2-4, with 11 bases aligning to TRBD2. The end of the DNA aligns better with TRBJ2-7, so the J call may be wrong. Germline CDR1 is ENHRY and CDR2 is SYGVKD. The CDR3 has 16 residues.

This clonotype was observed many times. V is TRBV29-1 and J is TRBJ2-7, with a tentative D call TRBD1 (5 bases). Looked up from germline, CDR1 is SQVTM and CDR2 is ANQGSEA. V gave up 5 bases and J gave up 4 bases, with 12 bases separating them. This CDR3 region has 12 residues. The CDR3 sequence: CSVSGREYEQYF. The CDR3 DNA follows: TGCAGCGTTTCTGGCAGGGAATACGAGCAGTACTTC.

This clonotype was recorded a few times. The CDR3 protein is CSGRENTEAFF. The CDR3, as DNA: TGCAGCGGCAGGGAGAACACTGAAGCTTTCTTT. The V and J genes are TRBV29-1 and TRBJ1-1; tentative D call: TRBD1 (5 bases). CDR3 length: 11 residues. CDR1 and CDR2 from the germline V gene are SQVTM and ANQGSEA. The germline V and J ends were trimmed by 7 bases and 1 base, with 7 bases remaining between them.

With regard to this clonotype: At one boundary the junction diverges from the germline segment, which might be a read error. The chain combines TRBV25-1 with TRBJ1-1, with D perhaps matching TRBD1 (5 bases). CDR3 length: 17 amino acids. Looked up from germline, CDR1 is MGHDK and CDR2 is SYGVNS. As DNA, the CDR3 is TGTACCAGCAGTGGACCCGGGGACTGGCGAACCACGACTGAAGCTTTCTTT. It codes for CTSSGPGDWRTTTEAFF.

The chain links TRBV5-1 to TRBJ2-5; tentatively, D is TRBD2 (7 bases). The J call may be mistaken, given a closer DNA end match to TRBJ2-7. Germline CDR1 SGHRS, CDR2 YFSETQ. This CDR3 has 14 amino acids. DNA of the CDR3: TGCGCCAGCAGCTTGGCCTACAGGGAGGGCGAGCAGTACTTC. It encodes CASSLAYREGEQYF.

This chain joins TRBV21-1 and TRBJ1-5; the D call of TRBD1 is as the table states it, not checked on the DNA. TRBV21-1 is designated a pseudogene. The CDR3 loop spans 17 amino acids. CDR3: CASSKQSGVYSNQPQHF. CDR3 DNA: TGTGCCAGCAGCAAACAGTCGGGGGTATATAGCAATCAGCCCCAGCATTTT.

This clonotype came up a few times. The chain carries TRBV24-1 and TRBJ2-3; TRBD1 matches at 8 bases. The ends lost 3 bases at V and 1 base at J; junction bases unmatched: 2. The CDR3 covers 15 residues. The germline V gene has CDR1 KGHDR and CDR2 SFDVKD. The CDR3 reads CATSDLDRGTDTQYF. In nucleotides, the CDR3 is TGTGCCACCAGTGATCTGGACAGGGGCACAGATACGCAGTATTTT.

The chain is built from TRBV6-5 and TRBJ2-3, with 14 bases aligning to TRBD2. The CDR3 has 19 residues. V shed 6 bases, J shed 2 bases, and the junction held 13 bases outside the gene matches. The germline gives CDR1 MNHEY, CDR2 SVGAGI. CDR3 protein: CASRLAGTSGRDFTDTQYF. CDR3 bases: TGTGCCAGCAGATTAGCCGGGACTAGCGGGAGAGATTTCACAGATACGCAGTATTTT.

This clonotype has a handful of counts. The J gene is TRBJ1-2, the V gene TRBV3-1, with TRBD1 as a possible D gene (6 bases). Trimming took 1 base from V and 8 from J, leaving 14 bases between them. The V gene's germline CDR1 is LGHDT and CDR2 YNNKEL (reference sequence). The CDR3 runs 14 residues. CDR3 loop: CASSQGGGPLGYTF. CDR3 nucleotides: TGTGCCAGCAGCCAAGGAGGGGGACCGCTGGGCTACACCTTC.